This T cell receptor beta chain was retrieved from a study of blood T cell repertoires in COVID-19. Produced via immunoSEQ multiplex PCR; TCRdb's table is partial and in-frame only. The sample includes about 200,000 clones, over 75% of them seen just once. This CDR3 comprises 16 residues. Deletions cut 4 bases from V and 2 bases from J, with 14 bases between. Germline V gene sequence: CDR1 KGHDR, CDR2 SFDVKD. The clonotype originates from a human donor in a cohort sampled during active COVID-19. The chain carries TRBV24-1 and TRBJ2-1; possible D gene TRBD2, 6 bases. Sequencing was performed on peripheral blood. CDR3 loop: CATSDKGTPTYNEQFF. The CDR3, as DNA: TGTGCCACCAGTGACAAAGGGACTCCGACCTACAATGAGCAGTTCTTC.